This T cell receptor (beta chain) was sequenced in a study of blood T cell repertoires in COVID-19. Sequencing used immunoSEQ multiplex PCR; TCRdb keeps in-frame clones, though not all of them. The sample has roughly 190,000 clones, approximately 90% seen once. CDR1 LGHDT and CDR2 YNNKEL come from the germline V gene (reference sequence). Trimming took 5 bases from V and 2 from J, leaving 15 bases between them. This CDR3 has 15 amino acids. This clonotype originated in a man younger than 35 with active or convalescent COVID-19. The rearrangement uses TRBV3-1 (or the pseudogene TRBV3-2) and TRBJ1-1; D ambiguous. Sequences were obtained from peripheral blood. The CDR3 DNA follows: TGTGCCAGCAGCGGAAGGGAAGGACTAAACACTGAAGCTTTCTTT. Protein sequence: CASSGREGLNTEAFF.